This entry concerns a single T cell receptor beta chain. The entry originates in a study of response to subunit inactivated influenza vaccine. Each CDR3 protein is one row after TCRdb ran MiXCR on the RT-PCR reads. The data show roughly 650,000 distinct CDR3 sequences, around 15% seen once. Sequenced here: PBMCs from blood, sampled roughly 2 weeks before vaccination. This clonotype originated in a man aged 50-60 years who received an inactivated influenza vaccine.

The CDR3 DNA follows: TGTGCCAGCAGTTTAGAGTGGGTCGGGAATGAGCAGTTCTTC. The encoded protein is CASSLEWVGNEQFF. The chain couples TRBV12-3 or TRBV12-4 to TRBJ2-1, with D uncertain. The CDR3 runs 14 residues. V lost 1 base and J 7 bases, leaving 11 bases between the germline ends.